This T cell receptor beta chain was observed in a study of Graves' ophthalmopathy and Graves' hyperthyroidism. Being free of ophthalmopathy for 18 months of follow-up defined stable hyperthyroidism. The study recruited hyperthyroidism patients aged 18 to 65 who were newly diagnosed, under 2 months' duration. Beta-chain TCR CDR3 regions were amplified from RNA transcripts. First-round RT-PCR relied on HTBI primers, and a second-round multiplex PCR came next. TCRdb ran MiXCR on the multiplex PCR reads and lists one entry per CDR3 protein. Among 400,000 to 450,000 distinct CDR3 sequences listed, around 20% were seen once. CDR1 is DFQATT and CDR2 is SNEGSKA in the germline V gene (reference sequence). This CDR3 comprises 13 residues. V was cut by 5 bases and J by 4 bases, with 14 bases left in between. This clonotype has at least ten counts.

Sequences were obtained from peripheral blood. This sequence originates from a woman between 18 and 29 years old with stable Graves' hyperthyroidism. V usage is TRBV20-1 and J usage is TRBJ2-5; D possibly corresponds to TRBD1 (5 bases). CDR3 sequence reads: CSALSGFRETQYF. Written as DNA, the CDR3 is TGCAGTGCTTTATCAGGGTTCAGAGAGACCCAGTACTTC.